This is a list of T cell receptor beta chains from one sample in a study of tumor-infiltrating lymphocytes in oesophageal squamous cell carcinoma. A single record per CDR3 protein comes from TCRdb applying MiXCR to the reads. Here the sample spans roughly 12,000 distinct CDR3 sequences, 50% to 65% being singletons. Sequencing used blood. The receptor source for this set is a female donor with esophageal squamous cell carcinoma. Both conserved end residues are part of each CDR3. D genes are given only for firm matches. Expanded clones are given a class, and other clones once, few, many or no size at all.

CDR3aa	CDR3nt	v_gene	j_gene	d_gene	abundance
CASRRQGAGNTIYF	TGTGCCAGCAGACGACAGGGCGCTGGAAACACCATATATTTT	TRBV6-2/TRBV6-3	TRBJ1-3	TRBD1	once
CASSIAGLNEQFF	TGTGCCAGTAGTATAGCGGGTTTGAATGAGCAGTTCTTC	TRBV19	TRBJ2-1	NA	NA
CASRFRGDHNEQFF	TGTGCCAGCAGATTTAGGGGGGATCACAATGAGCAGTTCTTC	TRBV7-6	TRBJ2-1	NA	NA
CASSSDRGGEQFF	TGTGCCAGCAGCTCCGACAGGGGCGGGGAGCAGTTCTTC	TRBV7-2	TRBJ2-1	TRBD1	NA
CASRRDRNTDTQYF	TGTGCCAGCAGACGGGACAGGAACACAGATACGCAGTATTTT	TRBV12-3/TRBV12-4	TRBJ2-3	TRBD1	NA
CASSFSGGPQETQYF	TGTGCCAGCAGTTTCAGCGGGGGCCCCCAAGAGACCCAGTACTTC	TRBV12-3/TRBV12-4	TRBJ2-5	TRBD2	NA
CASSLVDGPYEQYF	TGTGCCAGCAGCTTAGTGGACGGACCCTACGAGCAGTACTTC	TRBV7-2	TRBJ2-7	NA	once
CASSLGSLGASNQPQHF	TGTGCCAGCAGCTTAGGTTCGTTGGGGGCTAGCAATCAGCCCCAGCATTTT	TRBV7-2	TRBJ1-5	NA	NA
CASPERTKSSYEQYF	TGTGCCAGCCCAGAGAGGACGAAGAGCTCCTACGAGCAGTACTTC	TRBV7-3	TRBJ2-7	NA	NA
CASSFTGLSSYEQYF	TGTGCCAGCAGTTTTACAGGGCTTAGCTCCTACGAGCAGTACTTC	TRBV27	TRBJ2-7	NA	medium-sized